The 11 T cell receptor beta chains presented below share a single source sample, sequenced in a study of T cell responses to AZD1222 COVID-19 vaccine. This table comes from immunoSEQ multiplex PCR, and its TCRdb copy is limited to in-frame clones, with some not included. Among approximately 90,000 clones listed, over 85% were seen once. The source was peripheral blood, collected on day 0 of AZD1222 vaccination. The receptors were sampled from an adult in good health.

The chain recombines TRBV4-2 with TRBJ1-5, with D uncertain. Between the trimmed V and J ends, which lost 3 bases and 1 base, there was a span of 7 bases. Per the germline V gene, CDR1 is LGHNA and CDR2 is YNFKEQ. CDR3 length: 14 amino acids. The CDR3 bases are TGTGCCAGCAGCCAGGTTGTGAGCAATCAGCCCCAGCATTTT. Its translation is CASSQVVSNQPQHF.

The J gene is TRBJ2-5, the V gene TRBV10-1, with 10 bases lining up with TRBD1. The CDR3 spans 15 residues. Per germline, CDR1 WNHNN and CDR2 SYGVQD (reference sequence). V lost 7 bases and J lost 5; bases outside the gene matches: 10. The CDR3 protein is CASTTPDRGWETQYF. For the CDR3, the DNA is TGCGCCAGCACAACCCCGGACAGGGGGTGGGAGACCCAGTACTTC.

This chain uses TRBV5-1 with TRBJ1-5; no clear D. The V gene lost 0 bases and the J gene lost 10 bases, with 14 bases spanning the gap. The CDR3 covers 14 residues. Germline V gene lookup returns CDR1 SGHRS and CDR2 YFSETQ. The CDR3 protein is CASSLVADQGPQHF. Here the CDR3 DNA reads TGCGCCAGCAGCTTGGTGGCGGACCAAGGACCCCAGCATTTT.

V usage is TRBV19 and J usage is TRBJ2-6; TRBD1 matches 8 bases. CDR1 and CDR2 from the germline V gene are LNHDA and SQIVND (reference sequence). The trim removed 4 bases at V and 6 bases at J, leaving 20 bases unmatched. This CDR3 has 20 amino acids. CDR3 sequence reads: CASSRESERAGGFKANVLTF. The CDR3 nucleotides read TGTGCCAGTAGTAGGGAGAGCGAGAGGGCAGGGGGCTTTAAGGCCAACGTCCTGACTTTC.

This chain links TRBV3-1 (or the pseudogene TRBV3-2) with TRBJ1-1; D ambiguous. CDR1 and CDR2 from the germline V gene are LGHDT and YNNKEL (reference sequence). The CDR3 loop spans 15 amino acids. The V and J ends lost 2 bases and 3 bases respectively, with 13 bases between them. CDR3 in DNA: TGTGCCAGCAGCCAAAGCCCCGACGGATACACTGAAGCTTTCTTT. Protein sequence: CASSQSPDGYTEAFF.

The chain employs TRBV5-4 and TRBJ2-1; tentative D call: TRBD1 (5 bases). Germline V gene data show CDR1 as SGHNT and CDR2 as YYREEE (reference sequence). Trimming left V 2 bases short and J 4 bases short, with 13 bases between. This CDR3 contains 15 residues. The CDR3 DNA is TGTGCCAGCAGCTTCCCTGGGCAGGGTTACAATGAGCAGTTCTTC. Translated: CASSFPGQGYNEQFF.

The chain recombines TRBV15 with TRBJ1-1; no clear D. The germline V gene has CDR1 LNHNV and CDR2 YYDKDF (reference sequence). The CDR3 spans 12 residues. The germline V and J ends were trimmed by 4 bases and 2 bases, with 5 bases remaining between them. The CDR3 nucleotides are TGTGCCACCAGCATGACTAACACTGAAGCTTTCTTT. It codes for CATSMTNTEAFF.

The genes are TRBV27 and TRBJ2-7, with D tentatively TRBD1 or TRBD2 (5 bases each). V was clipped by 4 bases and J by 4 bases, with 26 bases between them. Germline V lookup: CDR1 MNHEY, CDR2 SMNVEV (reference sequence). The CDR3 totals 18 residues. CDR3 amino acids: CASSYGTGATGVVYEQYF. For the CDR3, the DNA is TGTGCCAGCAGTTATGGGACCGGGGCCACCGGGGTCGTTTACGAGCAGTACTTC.

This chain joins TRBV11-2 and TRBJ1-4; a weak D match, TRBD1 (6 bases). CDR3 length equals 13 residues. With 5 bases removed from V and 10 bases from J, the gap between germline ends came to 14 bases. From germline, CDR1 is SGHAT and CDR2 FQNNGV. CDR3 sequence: CASSPQQGGKLFF. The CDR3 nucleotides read TGTGCCAGCAGCCCACAACAGGGAGGAAAACTGTTTTTT.

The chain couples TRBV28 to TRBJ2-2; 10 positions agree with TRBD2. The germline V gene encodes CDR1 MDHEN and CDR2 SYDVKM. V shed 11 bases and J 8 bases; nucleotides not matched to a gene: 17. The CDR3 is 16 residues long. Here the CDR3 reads CASLQPGLASLGELFF. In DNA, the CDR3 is TGTGCCTCTCTTCAACCGGGACTAGCGTCATTGGGGGAGCTGTTTTTT.

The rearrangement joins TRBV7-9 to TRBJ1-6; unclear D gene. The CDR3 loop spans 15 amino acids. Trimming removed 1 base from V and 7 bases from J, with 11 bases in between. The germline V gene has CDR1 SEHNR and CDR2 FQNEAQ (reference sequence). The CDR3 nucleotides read TGTGCCAGCAGCTTAGGACTCCAACCCAATTCACCCCTCCACTTT. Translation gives CASSLGLQPNSPLHF.